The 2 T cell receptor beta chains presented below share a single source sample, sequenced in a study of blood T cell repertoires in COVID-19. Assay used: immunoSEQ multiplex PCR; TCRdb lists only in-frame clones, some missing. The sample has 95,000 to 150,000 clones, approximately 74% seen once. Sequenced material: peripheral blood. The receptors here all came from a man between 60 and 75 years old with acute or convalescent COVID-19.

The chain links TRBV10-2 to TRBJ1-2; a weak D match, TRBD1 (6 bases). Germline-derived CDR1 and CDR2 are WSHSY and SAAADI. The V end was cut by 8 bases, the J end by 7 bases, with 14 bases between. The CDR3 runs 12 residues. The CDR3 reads CASRAGGPGYTF. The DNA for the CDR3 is TGCGCCAGCCGGGCCGGGGGGCCTGGCTACACCTTC.

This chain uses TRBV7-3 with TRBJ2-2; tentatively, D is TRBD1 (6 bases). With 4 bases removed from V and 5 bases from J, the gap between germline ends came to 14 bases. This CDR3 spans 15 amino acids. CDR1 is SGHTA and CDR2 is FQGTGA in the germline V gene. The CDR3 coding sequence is TGTGCCAGCAGCTCACGCCAGGGGAGAACCGGGGAGCTGTTTTTT. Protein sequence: CASSSRQGRTGELFF.